This paragraph covers one T cell receptor (beta chain) sequence. The antigen remains unidentified. Alopecia areata patients provided lesional scalp punch biopsies and peripheral blood, both collected for the study. CDR1 SGHNT and CDR2 YYREEE come from the germline V gene (reference sequence). There are 16 residues in the CDR3. V lost 4 bases and J lost 9; bases outside the gene matches: 10. The data were taken from a study of CD8+ T cells in alopecia areata. Study as a whole: Treated patients took oral tofacitinib at 5 to 10 mg twice daily.

Extraction of RNA preceded its reverse transcription into cDNA, which served as the sequencing template. The repertoire was sequenced with immunoSEQ multiplex PCR; TCRdb's copy has only in-frame clones and lacks some. The profile covers more than 200,000 clones, with roughly two thirds appearing a single time and more than 0.95% taken by the ten largest. Study outcomes and limitations: Greater clonality was observed in lesional scalp samples, especially alopecia totalis/universalis, versus normal scalp.

This chain connects TRBV5-4 to TRBJ2-1; 13 bases agree with TRBD2. Source: CD4+ T cells sorted from blood, taken at week 0. This TCR was recovered from a human donor with alopecia areata. The CDR3 DNA follows: TGTGCCAGCAGCACCCGACTAGCGGGGGGTCTTGGTGAGCAGTTCTTC. Translated, it gives CASSTRLAGGLGEQFF.